These 20 T cell receptor beta chains originate from one sample sequenced in a study of blood T cells in healthy people across ages. The use of a sample-barcoded 5' primer and a J-beta primer mix characterized a second PCR of about 7 to 12 cycles. Each CDR3 protein gets one entry after TCRdb re-called the 5' RACE reads with MiXCR. In the table there are around 1,000,000 distinct CDR3 sequences, around 25% of which are singletons. Another study also made use of these data, one on T cells of mothers and their children.

The sequenced material came from blood. The receptor source for this set is a girl aged 2-10 years in good health.

The chain employs TRBV29-1 and TRBJ2-7; D call uncertain. Per germline, CDR1 SQVTM and CDR2 ANQGSEA. The CDR3 is 14 residues long. Trimming took 6 bases from V and 6 from J, leaving 21 bases between them. The CDR3 DNA is TGCAGCGTCGAGCCCTGGACCCTGGGGTCCGAGCAGTACTTC. Protein product: CSVEPWTLGSEQYF.

The chain recombines TRBV20-1 with TRBJ2-1; D perhaps matches TRBD2 (5 bases). Trimming stripped 6 bases from V and 4 bases from J, with 19 bases between. Germline loops: CDR1 DFQATT, CDR2 SNEGSKA (reference sequence). The CDR3 contains 15 residues. The CDR3 protein is CSAEDSGPSYNEQFF. The CDR3 nucleotides are TGCAGTGCCGAGGACTCGGGTCCGTCATACAATGAGCAGTTCTTC.

The rearrangement joins TRBV5-6 to TRBJ1-4; D gene ambiguous. Trimming stripped 4 bases from V and 12 bases from J, with 13 bases between. CDR1 and CDR2 from the germline V gene are SGHDT and YYEEEE. The CDR3 has 12 residues. The CDR3 sequence: CASSTGTAQLFF. CDR3 coding DNA: TGTGCCAGCAGCACTGGAACGGCACAACTGTTTTTT.

This clonotype was counted a single time. The rearrangement links TRBV10-2 to TRBJ1-1; D unresolved. Germline V gene sequence: CDR1 WSHSY, CDR2 SAAADI. The CDR3 length is 13 residues. V lost 11 bases and J lost 0, with 13 bases in between. For the CDR3, the DNA is TGCGCCGTCCATAAAGAGGTGAACACTGAAGCTTTCTTT. Its translation is CAVHKEVNTEAFF.

This sequence joins TRBV20-1 and TRBJ2-5; 9 bases line up with TRBD2. The assigned J gene may be wrong: the sequence end matches TRBJ2-1 better. The V gene's germline CDR1 is DFQATT and CDR2 SNEGSKA (reference sequence). The length of the CDR3 is 16 residues. The CDR3: CSARGERLAGNNEQFF. CDR3 nucleotides: TGCAGTGCTAGGGGAGAAAGGCTAGCGGGAAACAATGAGCAGTTCTTC.

The J gene is TRBJ2-5, the V gene TRBV5-1, with 8 nucleotides matching TRBD2. The DNA end is more similar to TRBJ2-1, so the J call may be wrong. CDR3 length equals 15 residues. Germline assignment: CDR1 SGHRS and CDR2 YFSETQ. The CDR3 coding sequence is TGCGCCAGCAGCTTGGAGGTCGGGGGGGGCCGTGAGCAGTTCTTC. Protein sequence: CASSLEVGGGREQFF.

The chain employs TRBV20-1 and TRBJ2-3, with 7 bases aligning to TRBD2. Germline V gives CDR1 DFQATT, CDR2 SNEGSKA (reference sequence). This CDR3 is 15 amino acids long. V dropped 3 bases and J dropped 5; count of bases not matched to a gene: 11. The CDR3, as DNA: TGCAGTGCTAGGCGTGCTTTTGGGGGGGTAGATACGCAGTATTTT. Amino acid sequence: CSARRAFGGVDTQYF.

The chain uses TRBV7-9 and TRBJ2-5; 9 bases are shared with TRBD2. TRBJ2-7 explains the end of the DNA better; the J call may be wrong. The CDR3 spans 15 residues. In germline, CDR1 is SEHNR, CDR2 FQNEAQ (reference sequence). CDR3 protein: CASSYSGGPSYEQYF. In DNA, the CDR3 is TGTGCCAGCAGCTATAGCGGGGGCCCCTCCTACGAGCAGTACTTC.

This clonotype occurred a few times. The V and J genes are TRBV7-2 and TRBJ1-5, with 9 bases lining up with TRBD1. CDR3 length: 14 amino acids. The V gene end was trimmed by 5 bases and the J gene end by 6 bases; junction bases not matched to a gene: 5. The germline V gene encodes CDR1 SGHTA and CDR2 FQGNSA. The CDR3 is CASSETGGGQPQHF. The CDR3 DNA reads as TGTGCCAGCAGCGAAACAGGGGGCGGTCAGCCCCAGCATTTT. The full variable domain, completed using reference TRBV7-2 and TRBJ1-5, is GAGVSQSPSNKVTEKGKDVELRCDPISGHTALYWYRQSLGQGLEFLIYFQGNSAPDKSGLPSDRFSAERTGGSVSTLTIQRTQQEDSAVYLCASSETGGGQPQHFGDGTRLSIL.

Comment on this clonotype: One junction end disagrees with the germline gene, perhaps due to a read error. The rearrangement uses TRBV12-3 or TRBV12-4 and TRBJ1-2; no firm D call. CDR3 length: 12 amino acids. DNA of the CDR3: TGTGCCAGCAGAAATGGTACGAGTGTTCGGGACTTC. Its translation: CASRNGTSVRDF.

This clonotype was seen only once. The rearrangement joins TRBV6-6 to TRBJ2-5; TRBD1 might be the D (5 bases). The end of the DNA aligns better with TRBJ2-7, so the J call may be wrong. The germline V gene encodes CDR1 MNHNY and CDR2 SVGAGI (reference sequence). The CDR3 runs 15 residues. The CDR3 DNA reads TGTGCCAGCAGTTACCTACGACTTACAGGCACCGAGCAGTACTTC. It translates to CASSYLRLTGTEQYF.

This clonotype was observed a few times. The chain couples TRBV7-2 to TRBJ2-3; D gene uncertain. The germline CDR1 and CDR2 sequences are SGHTA and FQGNSA. Trimming removed 4 bases at V and 2 bases at J, with 10 bases between. There are 14 residues in the CDR3. For the CDR3, the DNA is TGTGCCAGCAGCTCCCTAGGGTTCACAGATACGCAGTATTTT. Translated, it gives CASSSLGFTDTQYF.

This clonotype was counted between two and nine times. The J gene is TRBJ1-5, the V gene TRBV6-6, with D unresolved. The germline V and J ends were trimmed by 3 bases and 0 bases, with 9 bases remaining between them. In germline, CDR1 is MNHNY, CDR2 SVGAGI (reference sequence). The CDR3 covers 15 residues. The CDR3 DNA follows: TGTGCCAGCAGTTATCCTGACTATAGCAATCAGCCCCAGCATTTT. It codes for CASSYPDYSNQPQHF.

This clonotype has more than one count but fewer than ten. The chain couples TRBV20-1 to TRBJ1-2; D ambiguous. CDR3 length: 12 amino acids. Trimming removed 3 bases at V and 8 bases at J, with 13 bases between. Germline CDR1 is DFQATT and CDR2 is SNEGSKA (reference sequence). CDR3 in amino acids: CSASGGSEGYTF. CDR3 sequence (DNA): TGCAGTGCTAGCGGAGGGTCGGAAGGCTACACCTTC.

This sequence joins TRBV7-9 and TRBJ2-7, with D maybe TRBD2 (5 bases). Looked up from germline, CDR1 is SEHNR and CDR2 is FQNEAQ (reference sequence). The CDR3 has 13 amino acids. Trimming pared 2 bases from V and 5 bases from J, leaving 10 bases between. In DNA form, the CDR3 reads TGTGCCAGCAGCTTAAGTCGTAGCGACGAGCAGTACTTC. Protein sequence: CASSLSRSDEQYF.

As DNA, the CDR3 is TGCGCCAGCAGCTTTCGACAGCTAAAGCGACTGTTTTTT. It encodes CASSFRQLKRLFF. The chain recombines TRBV5-1 with TRBJ1-4; D is perhaps TRBD1 (5 bases). Trimming removed 2 bases at V and 13 bases at J, with 15 bases between. The germline CDR1 and CDR2 sequences are SGHRS and YFSETQ. This CDR3 comprises 13 residues. Complete variable domain (other parts from reference TRBV5-1 and TRBJ1-4): KAGVTQTPRYLIKTRGQQVTLSCSPISGHRSVSWYQQTPGQGLQFLFEYFSETQRNKGNFPGRFSGRQFSNSRSEMNVSTLELGDSALYLCASSFRQLKRLFFGSGTQLSVL.

This chain connects TRBV18 to TRBJ2-5, with a possible D match to TRBD1 (5 bases). Germline V lookup: CDR1 KGHSH, CDR2 LQKENI. There are 14 residues in the CDR3. Trimming removed 1 base at V and 0 bases at J, with 6 bases between. The DNA for the CDR3 is TGTGCCAGCTCACCACAGACAGACCAAGAGACCCAGTACTTC. Its protein is CASSPQTDQETQYF.

This chain joins TRBV13 and TRBJ2-1; 9 bases are a match to TRBD2. With 3 bases clipped from V and 10 bases from J, the junction kept 10 bases outside the gene matches. Germline CDR1 and CDR2: PRHDT and FYEKMQ (reference sequence). This CDR3 is 15 amino acids long. CDR3 nucleotide sequence: TGTGCCAGCAGCTTGAGGGTAGCGGGAGTAGAGGAGCAGTTCTTC. It codes for CASSLRVAGVEEQFF. The entire variable domain, with the rest obtained from reference TRBV13 and TRBJ2-1, is as follows: AAGVIQSPRHLIKEKRETATLKCYPIPRHDTVYWYQQGPGQDPQFLISFYEKMQSDKGSIPDRFSAQQFSDYHSELNMSSLELGDSALYFCASSLRVAGVEEQFFGPGTRLTVL.

The chain couples TRBV7-2 to TRBJ2-7; D perhaps matches TRBD1 (5 bases). The CDR3 loop spans 15 amino acids. Looked up from germline, CDR1 is SGHTA and CDR2 is FQGNSA. V lost 0 bases, J lost 3 bases, and 12 bases lay in between. The CDR3 nucleotides read TGTGCCAGCAGCTTAGCGCTGGGGCGGCTCTACGAGCAGTACTTC. Amino acid sequence: CASSLALGRLYEQYF.

CDR3 loop: CASSGQAGREETQYF. Here the CDR3 DNA reads TGTGCCAGCAGCGGTCAGGCAGGAAGGGAAGAGACCCAGTACTTC. V gene TRBV9 combines with J gene TRBJ2-5; D is unresolved. The V end lost 3 bases, the J end lost 3 bases, and 15 bases lay between the germline ends. In germline, CDR1 is SGDLS, CDR2 YYNGEE. The CDR3 extends over 15 amino acids.